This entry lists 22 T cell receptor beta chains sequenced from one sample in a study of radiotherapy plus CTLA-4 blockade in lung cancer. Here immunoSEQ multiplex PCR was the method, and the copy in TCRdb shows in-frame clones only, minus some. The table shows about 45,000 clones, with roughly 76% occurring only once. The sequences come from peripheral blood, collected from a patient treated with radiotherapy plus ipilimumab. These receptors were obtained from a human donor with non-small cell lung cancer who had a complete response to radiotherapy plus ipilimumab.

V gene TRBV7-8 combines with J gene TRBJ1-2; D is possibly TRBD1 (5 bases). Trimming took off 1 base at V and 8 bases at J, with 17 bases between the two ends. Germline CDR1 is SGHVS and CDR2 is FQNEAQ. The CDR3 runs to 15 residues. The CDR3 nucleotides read TGTGCCAGCAGCTTAGAGGGGCTCAGGGTGGACGGCTACACCTTC. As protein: CASSLEGLRVDGYTF. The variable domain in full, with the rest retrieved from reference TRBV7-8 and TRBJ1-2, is GAGVSQSPRYKVAKRGQDVALRCDPISGHVSLFWYQQALGQGPEFLTYFQNEAQLDKSGLPSDRFFAERPEGSVSTLKIQRTQQEDSAVYLCASSLEGLRVDGYTFGSGTRLTVV.

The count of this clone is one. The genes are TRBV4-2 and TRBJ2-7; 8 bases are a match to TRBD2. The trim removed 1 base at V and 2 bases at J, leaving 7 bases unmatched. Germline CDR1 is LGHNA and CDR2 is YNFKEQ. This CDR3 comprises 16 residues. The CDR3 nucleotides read TGTGCCAGCAGCCAAGGTAGCGGGACACTCACCTACGAGCAGTACTTC. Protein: CASSQGSGTLTYEQYF.

CDR3 sequence (DNA): TGTGCCAGCAGTTTAGAGGCAGGGCACATTCAGTACTTC. Translating gives CASSLEAGHIQYF. The chain links TRBV27 to TRBJ2-4, with a weak D call TRBD1 (5 bases). Trimming took off 2 bases at V and 8 bases at J, with 10 bases between the two ends. This CDR3 has 13 residues. In germline, CDR1 is MNHEY, CDR2 SMNVEV (reference sequence).

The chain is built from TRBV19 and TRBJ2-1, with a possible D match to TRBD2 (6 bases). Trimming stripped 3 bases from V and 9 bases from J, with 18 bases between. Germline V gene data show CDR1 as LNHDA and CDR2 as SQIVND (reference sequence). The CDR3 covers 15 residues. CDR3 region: CASSMGGAFSSEQFF. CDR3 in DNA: TGTGCCAGTAGTATGGGGGGAGCATTTTCCAGTGAGCAGTTCTTC.

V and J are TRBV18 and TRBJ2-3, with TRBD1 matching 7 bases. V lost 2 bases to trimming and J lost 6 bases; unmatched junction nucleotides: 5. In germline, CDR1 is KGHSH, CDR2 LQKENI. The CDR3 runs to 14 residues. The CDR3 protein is CASSPDRVADTQYF. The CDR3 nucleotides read TGTGCCAGCTCACCAGACAGGGTGGCGGATACGCAGTATTTT.

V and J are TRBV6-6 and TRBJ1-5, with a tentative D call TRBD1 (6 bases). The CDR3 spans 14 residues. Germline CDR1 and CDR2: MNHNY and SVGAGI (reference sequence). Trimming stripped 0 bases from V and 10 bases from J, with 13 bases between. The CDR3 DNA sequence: TGTGCCAGCAGTTACTCGTGGCAGGGGTTACCCCAGCATTTT. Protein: CASSYSWQGLPQHF.

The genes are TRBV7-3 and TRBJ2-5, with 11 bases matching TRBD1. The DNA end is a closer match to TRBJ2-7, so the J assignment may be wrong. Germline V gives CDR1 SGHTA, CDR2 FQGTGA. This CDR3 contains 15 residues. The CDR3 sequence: CASSLRGTGGGEQYF. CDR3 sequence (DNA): TGTGCCAGCAGCTTAAGAGGGACAGGGGGTGGCGAGCAGTACTTC.

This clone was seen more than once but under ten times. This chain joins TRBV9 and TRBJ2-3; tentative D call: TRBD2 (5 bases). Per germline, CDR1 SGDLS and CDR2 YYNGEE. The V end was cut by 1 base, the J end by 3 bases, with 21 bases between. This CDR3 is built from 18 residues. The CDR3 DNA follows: TGTGCCAGCAGCGTAATCCCCGATGGGTATACGGGGACAGATACGCAGTATTTT. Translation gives CASSVIPDGYTGTDTQYF.

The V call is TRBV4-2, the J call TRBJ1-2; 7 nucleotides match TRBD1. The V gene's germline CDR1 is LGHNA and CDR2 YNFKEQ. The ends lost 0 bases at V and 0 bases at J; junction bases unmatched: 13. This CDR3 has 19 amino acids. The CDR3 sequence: CASSQELSTGTAANYGYTF. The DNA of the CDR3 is TGTGCCAGCAGCCAAGAACTATCCACCGGGACAGCTGCTAACTATGGCTACACCTTC.

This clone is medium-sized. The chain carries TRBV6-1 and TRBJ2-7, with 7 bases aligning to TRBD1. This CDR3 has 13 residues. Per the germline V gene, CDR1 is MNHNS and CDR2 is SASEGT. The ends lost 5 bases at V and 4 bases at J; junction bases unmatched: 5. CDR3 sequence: CASSNEQGYEQYF. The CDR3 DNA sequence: TGTGCCAGCAGTAACGAACAGGGGTACGAGCAGTACTTC.

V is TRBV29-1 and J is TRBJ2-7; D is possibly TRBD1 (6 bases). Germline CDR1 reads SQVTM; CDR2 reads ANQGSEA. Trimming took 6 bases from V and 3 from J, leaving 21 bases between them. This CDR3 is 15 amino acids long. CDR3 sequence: CSVIKLVGTFYEQYF. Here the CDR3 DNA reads TGCAGCGTCATTAAACTTGTAGGGACATTCTACGAGCAGTACTTC.

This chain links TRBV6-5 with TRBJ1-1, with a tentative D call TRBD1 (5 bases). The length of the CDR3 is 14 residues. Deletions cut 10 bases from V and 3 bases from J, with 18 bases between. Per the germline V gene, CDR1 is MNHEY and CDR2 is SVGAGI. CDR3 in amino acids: CATKPPDTYTEAFF. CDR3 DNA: TGTGCCACTAAGCCCCCGGACACTTACACTGAAGCTTTCTTT.

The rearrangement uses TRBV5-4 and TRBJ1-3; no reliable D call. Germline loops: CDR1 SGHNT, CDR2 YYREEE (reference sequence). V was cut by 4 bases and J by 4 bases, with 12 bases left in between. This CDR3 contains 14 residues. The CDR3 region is CASSLWPAGNTIYF. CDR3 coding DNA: TGTGCCAGCAGCCTCTGGCCCGCCGGAAACACCATATATTTT.

The CDR3 DNA is TGTGCCAGCTGGACAGGGGGAGAGACCCAGTACTTC. Amino acid sequence: CASWTGGETQYF. This chain uses TRBV18 with TRBJ2-5; the match to TRBD1 covers 10 bases. V lost 7 bases and J lost 4; bases outside the gene matches: 0. This CDR3 region has 12 residues. CDR1 and CDR2 (germline): KGHSH, LQKENI.

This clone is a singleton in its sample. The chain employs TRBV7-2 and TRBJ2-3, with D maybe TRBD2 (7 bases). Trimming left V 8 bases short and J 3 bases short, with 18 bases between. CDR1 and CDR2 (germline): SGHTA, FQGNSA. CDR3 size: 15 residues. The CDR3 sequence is CASLRGGGRTDTQYF. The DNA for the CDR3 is TGTGCCAGCCTCCGGGGCGGGGGCCGGACAGATACGCAGTATTTT.

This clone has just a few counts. The CDR3 reads CASSKRGGIGGTDTQYF. CDR3 DNA sequence: TGTGCCAGCAGCAAGCGGGGGGGGATTGGTGGCACAGATACGCAGTATTTT. The chain combines TRBV7-9 with TRBJ2-3, with 10 bases lining up with TRBD2. V dropped 5 bases and J dropped 1; count of bases not matched to a gene: 9. In germline, CDR1 is SEHNR, CDR2 FQNEAQ (reference sequence). The CDR3 has 17 residues.

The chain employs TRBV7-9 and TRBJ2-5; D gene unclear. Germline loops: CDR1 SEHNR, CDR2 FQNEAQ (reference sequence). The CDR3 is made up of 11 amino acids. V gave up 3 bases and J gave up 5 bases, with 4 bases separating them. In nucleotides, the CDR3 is TGTGCCAGCAGCTTCTCGGAGACCCAGTACTTC. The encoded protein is CASSFSETQYF.

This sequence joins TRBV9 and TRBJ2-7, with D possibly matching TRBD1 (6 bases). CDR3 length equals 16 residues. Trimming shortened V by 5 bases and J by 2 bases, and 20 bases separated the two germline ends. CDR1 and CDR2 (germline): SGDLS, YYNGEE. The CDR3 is CASSETYRDPPYEQYF. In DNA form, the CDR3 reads TGTGCCAGCAGTGAAACCTACAGGGATCCCCCCTACGAGCAGTACTTC. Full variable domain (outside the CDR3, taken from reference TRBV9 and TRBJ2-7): DSGVTQTPKHLITATGQRVTLRCSPRSGDLSVYWYQQSLDQGLQFLIQYYNGEERAKGNILERFSAQQFPDLHSELNLSSLELGDSALYFCASSETYRDPPYEQYFGPGTRLTVT.

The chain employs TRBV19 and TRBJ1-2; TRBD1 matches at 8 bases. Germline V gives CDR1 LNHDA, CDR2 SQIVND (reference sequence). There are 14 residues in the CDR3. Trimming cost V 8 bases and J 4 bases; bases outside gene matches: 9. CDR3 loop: CASSPGQEVYGYTF. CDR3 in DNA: TGTGCCAGTTCCCCGGGACAGGAGGTCTATGGCTACACCTTC.

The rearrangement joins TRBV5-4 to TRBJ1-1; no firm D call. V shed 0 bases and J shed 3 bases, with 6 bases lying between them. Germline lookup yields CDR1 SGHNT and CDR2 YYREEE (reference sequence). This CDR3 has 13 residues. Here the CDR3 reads CASSLDRDTEAFF. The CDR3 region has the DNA TGTGCCAGCAGCTTGGATCGGGACACTGAAGCTTTCTTT.

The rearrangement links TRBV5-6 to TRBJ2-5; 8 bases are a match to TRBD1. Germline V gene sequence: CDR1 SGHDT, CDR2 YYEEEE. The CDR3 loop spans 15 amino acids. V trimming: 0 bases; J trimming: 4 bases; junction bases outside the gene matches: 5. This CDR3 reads CASSLGTGLGETQYF. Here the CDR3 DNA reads TGTGCCAGCAGCTTGGGGACAGGGTTGGGAGAGACCCAGTACTTC.

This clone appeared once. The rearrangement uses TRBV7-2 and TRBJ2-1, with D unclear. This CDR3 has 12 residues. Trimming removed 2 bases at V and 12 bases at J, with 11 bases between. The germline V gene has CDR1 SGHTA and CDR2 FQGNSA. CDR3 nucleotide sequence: TGTGCCAGCAGCTTACCGGGTCGTTCGCAGTTCTTC. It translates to CASSLPGRSQFF.